The sample holds one count of the clone carrying this T cell receptor (beta chain). Its antigen is currently unknown. Libraries were prepared by immunoSEQ multiplex PCR; TCRdb keeps only in-frame clonotypes and omits some of them. This sample has approximately 1,300 clones, with 60% to 85% found just once. The data are from a study of stem cell transplantation in POMP-related autoinflammatory disease. Study details: Hypothesis: faulty thymoproteasomes impair CD8+ T-cell selection, skewing TRB repertoires.

Study-wide results and limits: Patients with PRAID showed a restricted number of unique TRB V-J gene pairings. In patients with PRAID, every analyzed T-cell subset tended to show lower diversity and higher clonality.

The CDR3 is 15 amino acids. Germline V lookup: CDR1 SGHDT, CDR2 YYEEEE. Trimming left V 7 bases short and J 6 bases short, with 20 bases between. This chain links TRBV5-6 with TRBJ2-1; TRBD2 might be the D (5 bases). The source of this sequence is a human donor in good health. The specimen sequenced was CD8+ T cells from PBMCs. This CDR3 reads CASRHWAFSANEQFF. Here the CDR3 DNA reads TGTGCCAGCCGCCATTGGGCCTTTAGCGCCAATGAGCAGTTCTTC.